This T cell receptor (beta chain) came from a study of blood T cell repertoires in COVID-19. Study overall: Spain, Italy and the United States supplied samples that represented acute and convalescent COVID-19. PBMCs, B-cell-depleted T cells, or T cells provided the cDNA or gDNA that made up the material.

Study processing details: Using reference gene primer amplification, nucleated cell counts were estimated. Assay used: immunoSEQ multiplex PCR; TCRdb lists only in-frame clones, some missing. V and J calls and clone size are given by that table; D and trimming were obtained from the DNA. The data hold more than 85,000 clones, with over 70% observed a single time. Trimming cost V 1 base and J 7 bases, with 13 bases left between them. This CDR3 has 15 residues. CDR1 is LGHNA and CDR2 is YSLEER in the germline V gene. The sequencing input was peripheral blood. The receptor's source is a woman between 45 and 60 years old with acute or convalescent COVID-19. V gene TRBV4-3 combines with J gene TRBJ2-2; D may be TRBD1 (5 bases). CDR3 sequence (DNA): TGCGCCAGCAGCCAAGGCGCAGGGTTCGGCGGGGAGCTGTTTTTT. It translates to CASSQGAGFGGELFF.